Detailed here is one TCR beta chain. This sample is drawn from a study of CD8 T cells in Susac syndrome. RNA in amounts of 0.5 to 1 ug was reverse transcribed with random hexamers. Via MiXCR, TCRdb re-called the immunoSEQ multiplex PCR reads, giving one row per CDR3 protein. The profile covers 85,000 to 120,000 distinct CDR3 sequences, with around 94% appearing a single time and around 0.4% taken by the ten largest. The CDR3 sequence is 17 residues long. V was clipped by 1 base and J by 1 base, with 16 bases between them. The germline gives CDR1 SGHTA, CDR2 FQGTGA. This rearrangement joins TRBV7-3 to TRBJ1-2; D is unresolved. Sequenced material: CD8+ T cells from PBMCs. The clonotype comes from a human donor with Susac syndrome. This CDR3 is CASSLNPNPGVNYGYTF. As DNA, the CDR3 is TGTGCCAGCAGCTTAAATCCCAATCCGGGCGTTAACTATGGCTACACCTTC.